This T cell receptor beta chain is from a study of blood T cell repertoires in COVID-19. At the level of the study: Samples taken during acute and convalescent COVID-19 were collected in the United States, Italy and Spain. PBMCs, B-cell-depleted T cells, or T cells were the source of the cDNA or gDNA that made up the material.

Under the authors' procedure: It was from reference gene primer amplification that nucleated cell counts were estimated. Produced via immunoSEQ multiplex PCR; TCRdb's table is partial and in-frame only. V and J calls and clone size follow that table, whereas D and trimming were derived from the DNA. The sample lists tens of thousands of clones; roughly four fifths were seen once. Germline assignment: CDR1 MGHDK and CDR2 SYGVNS. Trimming stripped 3 bases from V and 4 bases from J, with 12 bases between. This CDR3 has 14 residues. This chain uses TRBV25-1 with TRBJ1-1; D perhaps matches TRBD1 (5 bases). Sample: peripheral blood. This sequence originates from a middle-aged man with acute or convalescent COVID-19. The CDR3 coding sequence is TGTGCCAGCAGTGACCTCGCAGGGATCACTGAAGCTTTCTTT. Translation gives CASSDLAGITEAFF. Combining the CDR3 with reference TRBV25-1 and TRBJ1-1 gives the whole variable domain EADIYQTPRYLVIGTGKKITLECSQTMGHDKMYWYQQDPGMELHLIHYSYGVNSTEKGDLSSESTVSRIRTEHFPLTLESARPSHTSQYLCASSDLAGITEAFFGQGTRLTVV.